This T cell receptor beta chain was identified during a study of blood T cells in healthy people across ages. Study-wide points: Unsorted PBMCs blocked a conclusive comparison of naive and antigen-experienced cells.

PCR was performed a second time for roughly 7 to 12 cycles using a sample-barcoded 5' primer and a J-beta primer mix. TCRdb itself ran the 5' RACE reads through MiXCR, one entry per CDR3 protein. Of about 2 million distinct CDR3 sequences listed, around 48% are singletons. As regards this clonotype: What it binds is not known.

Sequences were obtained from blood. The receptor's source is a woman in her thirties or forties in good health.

In DNA, the CDR3 is TGTGCCAGCAGCTACTCACCGGGACAGGGGGGGGACACTGAAGCTTTCTTT. It yields the protein CASSYSPGQGGDTEAFF. This sequence joins TRBV13 and TRBJ1-1, with 11 bases matching TRBD1. Germline V gene data show CDR1 as PRHDT and CDR2 as FYEKMQ (reference sequence). The CDR3 has 17 amino acids. V dropped 4 bases and J dropped 3; count of bases not matched to a gene: 10.